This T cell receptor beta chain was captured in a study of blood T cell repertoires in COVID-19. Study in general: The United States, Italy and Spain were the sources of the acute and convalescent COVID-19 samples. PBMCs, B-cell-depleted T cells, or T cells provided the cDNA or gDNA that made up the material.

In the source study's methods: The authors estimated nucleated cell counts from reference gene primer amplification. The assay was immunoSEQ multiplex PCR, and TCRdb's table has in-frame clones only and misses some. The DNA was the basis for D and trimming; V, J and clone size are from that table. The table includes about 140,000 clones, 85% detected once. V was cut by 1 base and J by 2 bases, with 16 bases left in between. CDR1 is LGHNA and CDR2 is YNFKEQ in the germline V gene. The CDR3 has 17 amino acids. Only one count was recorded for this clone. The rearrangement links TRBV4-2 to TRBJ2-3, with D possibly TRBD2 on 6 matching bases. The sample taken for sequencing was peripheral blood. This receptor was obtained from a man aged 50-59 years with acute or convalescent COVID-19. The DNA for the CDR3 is TGTGCCAGCAGCCAAGTCCCACTAGGACTAAACACAGATACGCAGTATTTT. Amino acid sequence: CASSQVPLGLNTDTQYF.